This T cell receptor (beta chain) was identified in a study of T cells in Graves' hyperthyroidism and ophthalmopathy. Findings of the study overall: Ophthalmopathy got predicted by the model a median approximately 6.3 months before its onset.

Amplification targeted TCR beta CDR3 regions from RNA transcripts. First-round RT-PCR with HTBI primers amplified the TCR CDR3 region. TCRdb reprocessed the multiplex PCR reads with MiXCR, giving one entry per CDR3 protein. The sample gives approximately 58,000 distinct CDR3 sequences, 49% of which show up once; around 11% is in the top ten. A remark on this clonotype: The antigen remains undetermined.

Germline V gene sequence: CDR1 GTSNPN, CDR2 SVGIG (reference sequence). CDR3 length: 15 residues. With 0 bases removed from V and 0 bases from J, the gap between germline ends came to 10 bases. Disease lasting under 3 months, a NOSPECS grade of at least 4, and a Clinical Activity Score of at least 3 were features of the ophthalmopathy patients. The TCR was taken from a woman aged 25 to 39 with Graves' ophthalmopathy. The sample consisted of blood. This rearrangement joins TRBV30 to TRBJ2-3, with D uncertain. This chain's CDR3 is CAWSVLGRSTDTQYF. In DNA form, the CDR3 reads TGTGCCTGGAGTGTACTCGGTCGTAGCACAGATACGCAGTATTTT. The full variable domain, with the rest looked up from reference TRBV30 and TRBJ2-3, is SQTIHQWPATLVQPVGSPLSLECTVEGTSNPNLYWYRQAAGRGLQLLFYSVGIGQISSEVPQNLSASRPQDRQFILSSKKLLLSDSGFYLCAWSVLGRSTDTQYFGPGTRLTVL.